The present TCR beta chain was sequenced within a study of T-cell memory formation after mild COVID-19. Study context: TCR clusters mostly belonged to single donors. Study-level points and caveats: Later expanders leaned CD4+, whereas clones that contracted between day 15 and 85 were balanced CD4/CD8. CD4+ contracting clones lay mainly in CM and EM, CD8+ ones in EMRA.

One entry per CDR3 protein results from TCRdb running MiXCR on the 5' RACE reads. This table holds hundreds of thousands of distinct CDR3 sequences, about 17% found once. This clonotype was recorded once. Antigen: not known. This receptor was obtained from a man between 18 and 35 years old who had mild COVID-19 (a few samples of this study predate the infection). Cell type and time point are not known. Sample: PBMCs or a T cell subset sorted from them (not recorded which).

Here the CDR3 DNA reads TGTGCCAGCAGCCTCGGACTAGCGGGGCTACCTAGCACAGATACGCAGTATTTT. Amino acid sequence: CASSLGLAGLPSTDTQYF. The chain uses TRBV28 and TRBJ2-3; 12 bases line up with TRBD2. The CDR3 loop spans 18 amino acids. V lost 6 bases and J lost 0; bases outside the gene matches: 10. Germline V gene sequence: CDR1 MDHEN, CDR2 SYDVKM.